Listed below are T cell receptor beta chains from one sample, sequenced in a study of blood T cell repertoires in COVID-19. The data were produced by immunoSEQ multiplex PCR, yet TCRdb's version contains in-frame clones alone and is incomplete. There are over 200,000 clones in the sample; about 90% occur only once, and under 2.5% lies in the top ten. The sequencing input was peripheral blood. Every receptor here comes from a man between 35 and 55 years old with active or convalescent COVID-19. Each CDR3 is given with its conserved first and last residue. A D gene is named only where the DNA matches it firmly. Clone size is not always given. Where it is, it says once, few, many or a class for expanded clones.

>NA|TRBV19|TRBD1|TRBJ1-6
CASSRQGGNSPLHF
TGTGCCAGTAGTAGACAGGGGGGAAATTCACCCCTCCACTTT
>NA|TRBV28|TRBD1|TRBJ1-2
CASSPGGRGNGYTF
TGTGCCAGCAGCCCCGGCGGCAGGGGGAATGGCTACACCTTC
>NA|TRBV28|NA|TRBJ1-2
CATQPVRVPSVSYTF
TGTGCCACTCAACCGGTCCGGGTTCCCAGCGTAAGCTACACCTTC
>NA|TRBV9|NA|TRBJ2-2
CASSVAGMGTGELFF
TGTGCCAGCAGCGTAGCAGGGATGGGCACCGGGGAGCTGTTTTTT
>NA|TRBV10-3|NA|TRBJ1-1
CAISESGTTGEAFF
TGTGCCATCAGTGAGTCAGGAACTACGGGGGAAGCTTTCTTT
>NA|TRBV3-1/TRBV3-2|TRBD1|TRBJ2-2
CASSHQQGVVGELFF
TGTGCCAGCAGCCATCAACAGGGGGTGGTCGGGGAGCTGTTTTTT
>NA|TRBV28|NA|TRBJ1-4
CASSGARANEKLFF
TGTGCCAGCAGTGGAGCCCGGGCTAATGAAAAACTGTTTTTT
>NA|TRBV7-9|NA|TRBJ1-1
CASSPPGRGNTEAFF
TGTGCCAGCAGCCCCCCGGGCAGGGGGAACACTGAAGCTTTCTTT
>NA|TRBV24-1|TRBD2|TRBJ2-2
CATSDSREVGTGELFF
TGTGCCACCAGTGATTCGCGGGAGGTTGGTACCGGGGAGCTGTTTTTT
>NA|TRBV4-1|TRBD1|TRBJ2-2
CASSQSTGTANTGELFF
TGCGCCAGCAGCCAATCAACCGGGACAGCGAACACCGGGGAGCTGTTTTTT
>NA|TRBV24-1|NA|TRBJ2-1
CATSPGGVRYNEQFF
TGTGCCACCAGTCCCGGAGGGGTGCGGTACAATGAGCAGTTCTTC
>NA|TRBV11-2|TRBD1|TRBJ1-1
CASSLGTGVTLNTEAFF
TGTGCCAGCAGCTTAGGAACAGGGGTTACATTGAACACTGAAGCTTTCTTT
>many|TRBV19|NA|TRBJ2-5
CASKRQGSQETQYF
TGTGCCAGTAAGAGGCAGGGGTCCCAAGAGACCCAGTACTTC
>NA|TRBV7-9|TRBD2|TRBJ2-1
CASSGEGGSSYNEQFF
TGTGCCAGCAGTGGCGAGGGCGGGAGTAGCTACAATGAGCAGTTCTTC
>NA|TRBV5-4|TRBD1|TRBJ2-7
CASSRQGVSYEQYF
TGTGCCAGCAGCAGACAGGGCGTCTCCTACGAGCAGTACTTC
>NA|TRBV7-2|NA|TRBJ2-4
CASSLVGGLAAKNIQYF
TGTGCCAGCAGCTTAGTCGGGGGACTCGCTGCCAAAAACATTCAGTACTTC
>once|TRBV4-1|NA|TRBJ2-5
CASSLRETQYF
TGCGCCAGCAGCCTCAGGGAGACCCAGTACTTC
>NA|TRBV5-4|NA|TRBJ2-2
CASTPGGGELFF
TGTGCCAGCACTCCCGGGGGCGGGGAGCTGTTTTTT
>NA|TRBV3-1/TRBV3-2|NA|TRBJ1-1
CASSPQIGSGEAFF
TGTGCCAGCAGCCCTCAGATAGGGAGTGGTGAAGCTTTCTTT
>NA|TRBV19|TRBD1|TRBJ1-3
CASSPRTGKRPGNTIYF
TGTGCCAGTAGTCCGCGGACAGGGAAGCGACCTGGAAACACCATATATTTT
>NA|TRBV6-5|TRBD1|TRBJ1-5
CASSRQGVGNQPQHF
TGTGCCAGCAGTCGACAGGGGGTGGGCAATCAGCCCCAGCATTTT
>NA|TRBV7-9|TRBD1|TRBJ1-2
CASSGQTTGFYGYTF
TGTGCCAGCAGCGGGCAAACGACAGGGTTTTATGGCTACACCTTC
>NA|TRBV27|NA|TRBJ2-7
CASTPLGAREQYF
TGTGCCAGCACCCCTTTAGGGGCGAGGGAGCAGTACTTC
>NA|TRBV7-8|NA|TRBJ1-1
CASSINRVSNTEAFF
TGTGCCAGCAGCATTAACAGGGTATCGAACACTGAAGCTTTCTTT
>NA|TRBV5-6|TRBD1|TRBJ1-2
CASTATGGGYTF
TGTGCCAGTACAGCGACAGGGGGTGGCTACACCTTC
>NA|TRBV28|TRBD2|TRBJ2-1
CASSSMAGESYNEQFF
TGTGCCAGCAGCTCGATGGCGGGAGAGTCCTACAATGAGCAGTTCTTC